Presented here are 5 T cell receptor beta chains from one specimen sequenced in a study of T cells in Graves' hyperthyroidism and ophthalmopathy. There were TCR beta CDR3 regions amplified from RNA transcripts. The TCR CDR3 was amplified in a first-round RT-PCR using the HTBI primer set. TCRdb fed the multiplex PCR reads into MiXCR, producing one record per CDR3 protein. The sample consists of over 500,000 distinct CDR3 sequences, 17% of them appearing once. Sequencing input: blood. Receptors originate from a woman aged 18-35 years with Graves' ophthalmopathy.

The sample holds many counts of this clonotype. The rearrangement links TRBV6-1 to TRBJ2-5; TRBD2 matches 13 bases. The CDR3 sequence is 19 residues long. Trimming at V came to 6 bases and at J to 2 bases, leaving 15 bases not matched to a gene. Germline V gene sequence: CDR1 MNHNS, CDR2 SASEGT. The CDR3 region is CASSPSLTSGGVRQETQYF. DNA of the CDR3: TGTGCCAGCAGCCCGTCCCTAACTAGCGGGGGGGTTCGGCAAGAGACCCAGTACTTC.

This chain joins TRBV4-1 and TRBJ2-1; 14 bases fit TRBD2. The CDR3 is made up of 18 amino acids. V gave up 1 base and J gave up 2 bases; unmatched junction bases: 4. Germline values: CDR1 MGHRA, CDR2 YSYEKL. The DNA for the CDR3 is TGCGCCAGCAGCCAAGGACTAGCGGGAGGGAGGGCCTACAATGAGCAGTTCTTC. Encoded protein: CASSQGLAGGRAYNEQFF.

There are many counts of this clonotype. The chain combines TRBV5-1 with TRBJ1-2, with 8 bases aligning to TRBD1. Losses at the gene ends were 2 bases for V and 6 bases for J; bases not matched to a gene: 12. CDR3 length equals 16 residues. Germline CDR1 is SGHRS and CDR2 is YFSETQ. The CDR3 is CASSLGGTGGGHGYTF. For the CDR3, the DNA is TGCGCCAGCAGCTTAGGGGGGACAGGCGGGGGCCATGGCTACACCTTC.

This clonotype was observed many times. The chain employs TRBV5-4 and TRBJ1-2; 7 bases align to TRBD1. With 3 bases clipped from V and 8 bases from J, the junction kept 4 bases outside the gene matches. Germline V gene sequence: CDR1 SGHNT, CDR2 YYREEE (reference sequence). CDR3 length: 12 amino acids. CDR3 nucleotide sequence: TGTGCCAGCAGCTACCGACAGGGAGGCTACACCTTC. Amino acid sequence: CASSYRQGGYTF.

The CDR3 protein is CASSLGGSKVNIQYF. Written as DNA, the CDR3 is TGTGCCAGCAGCTTAGGCGGGTCGAAGGTGAACATTCAGTACTTC. This chain links TRBV11-2 with TRBJ2-4; maybe TRBD2 (5 bases). Trimming took off 1 base at V and 7 bases at J, with 14 bases between the two ends. Per germline, CDR1 SGHAT and CDR2 FQNNGV. This CDR3 contains 15 residues. Full variable domain (missing parts from reference TRBV11-2 and TRBJ2-4): EAGVAQSPRYKIIEKRQSVAFWCNPISGHATLYWYQQILGQGPKLLIQFQNNGVVDDSQLPKDRFSAERLKGVDSTLKIQPAKLEDSAVYLCASSLGGSKVNIQYFGAGTRLSVL.